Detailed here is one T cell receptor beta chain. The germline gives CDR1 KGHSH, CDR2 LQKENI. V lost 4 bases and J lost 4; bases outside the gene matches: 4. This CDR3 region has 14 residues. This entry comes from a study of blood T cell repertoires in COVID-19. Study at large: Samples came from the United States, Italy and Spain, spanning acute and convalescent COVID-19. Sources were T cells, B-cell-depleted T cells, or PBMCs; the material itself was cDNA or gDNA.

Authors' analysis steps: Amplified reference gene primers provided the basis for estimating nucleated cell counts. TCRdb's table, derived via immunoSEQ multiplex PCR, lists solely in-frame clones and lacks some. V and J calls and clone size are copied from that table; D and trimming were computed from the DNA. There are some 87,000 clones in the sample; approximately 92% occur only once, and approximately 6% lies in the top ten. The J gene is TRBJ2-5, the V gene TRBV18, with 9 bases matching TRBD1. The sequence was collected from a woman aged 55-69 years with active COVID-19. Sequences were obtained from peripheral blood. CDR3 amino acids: CASSQKDRGETQYF. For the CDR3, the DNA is TGTGCCAGCTCACAAAAGGACAGGGGAGAGACCCAGTACTTC.